This entry is about one T cell receptor beta chain. It lacks a known antigen. Per-nucleotide qualities are absent, and no much larger clonotype sits a single base away. The sample originates from a study of cytomegalovirus exposure and HLA in healthy donors (dated by TCRdb to about 2017). About the study as a whole: An earlier analysis of approximately 640 of the donors reported roughly 270 Gb of sequence data and some 100 million unique TCR beta sequences from 150 million to 200 million T cells. Typing coverage differed by locus: A, B, C, DRB1 and DQB1 were typed in roughly 620-630 donors, DQA1 in about 500, DPA1 in 600 to 610, and DPB1 in 472. A later analysis re-analyzed previously published TCR beta repertoires from several hundred donors and added high-resolution HLA genotyping to study TCR occurrence patterns. A separate validation cohort of over a hundred different subjects was used in addition to the roughly 700-subject first cohort. Donor age, sex, ethnicity and CMV serostatus were compiled together with the repertoire data. The T cell repertoires of around 730 subjects were profiled by immunosequencing and related to cytomegalovirus serostatus. The study was designed to test whether signatures of past pathogen exposure could be identified by cataloging public T cell receptors. To decide whether each TCR beta V gene segment behaved as functional or pseudogenic, an earlier analysis of approximately 590 of the donors relied on high-throughput TCR beta sequencing. An early release covering roughly 600 HLA-typed donors comprised 250 to 350 gigabases of sequencing data and around 80 million unique TCR sequences. Class I and class II HLA loci were covered by the typing at four-digit resolution. All discovery cohort repertoires had been generated using a single sequencing platform. A later genetic analysis took genome-wide SNP genotypes for about 60% of the roughly 670 donors and used that subset as a discovery cohort. Rather than using new phenotypic data, the later analysis identified candidate immune exposures from TCR beta sequences and from how often those sequences occurred across donors. A few DR-DQ haplotypes were treated as single units for association and clustering because of strong linkage in the cohort. The genetic ancestry cluster associated with self-reported Caucasian donors included about 81% of the approximately 400 genotyped donors. The study combined high-throughput TCR immunosequencing, statistical association of individual TCRs with disease status, and machine learning to predict cytomegalovirus infection status. Among some 400 genotyped donors of the cohort, an average of approximately 240,000 unique TCR beta nucleotide sequences was sequenced per donor, of which about 18% were non-productive. Points the paper makes about the study in general: In this cohort, only TCR beta chains were sequenced, and detectable features were limited by the absence of alpha or paired-chain data. Most TCR sequences were seen in very few donors, while some public TCRs were found in many individuals. Compared with equally common non-associated chains, HLA-associated TCR beta chains in a later analysis were more clonally expanded and had lower generation probabilities. Several of the top co-occurrence clusters appeared to be linked to parvovirus B19, influenza, CMV and Epstein-Barr virus, according to a later analysis. A cluster of highly shared sequence variants was judged likely to represent a technical artifact of the sequencing pipeline. Because counts were too low, under 20 rarely observed V segments, including chromosome 9 orphons, were left out of the earlier analysis of about 620 of the donors. Immune exposure information for the cohort was limited to CMV serostatus. According to a later genetic analysis, donors in an Asian-associated ancestry cluster had fewer N-insertions in productive TCRs than the approximately 650-donor mean. V-gene and J-gene trimming of TCR beta chains was associated with a missense DCLRE1C variant in a later genetic analysis, and the association was replicated in an independent cohort. At a false discovery rate of 0.05, a later analysis linked about 17,000 TCR beta sequences to specific HLA alleles. When HLA alleles, especially DR and DQ, strongly co-occurred, attributing TCR associations to individual alleles was difficult. A few of the identified cytomegalovirus-associated TCR beta chains were confirmed in vitro to be specific for cytomegalovirus antigens. Roughly uniform sequencing depth across donors was assumed in presence/absence analyses, although this assumption may not hold. The classifier was reported to diagnose cytomegalovirus status with high specificity and sensitivity in both the original and validation cohorts. An earlier analysis of 587 of the donors showed that most TCR beta V segments appeared in productive rearrangements either about 87% or about 30% of the time, which broadly matched IMGT annotations. According to a later analysis, most CMV-associated TCR beta chains appeared to be HLA-restricted, and the HLA associations seemed to be driven largely by CMV exposure. A further reported finding was that TCR beta sequences accurately predicted the HLA-A and HLA-B alleles for most subjects in the first cohort. In a later analysis, the rate of TCR association differed among HLA loci, with DRB1 alleles having the most associated TCRs and HLA-C alleles having the fewest. The authors suggested that the approach could potentially be generalized to other disease states and immunological phenotypes. In the study, some 180 TCR beta chains were listed as associated with cytomegalovirus. Linkage disequilibrium might explain the correlated functional status among segregating V segments, but an unknown experimental factor could not be ruled out. Because some donors lacked HLA typing at each locus, the association tests relied only on the typed subset.

The cohort consisted of hundreds of healthy bone marrow donors. At the time of sampling, all cohort members were nominally healthy, though unrecorded immune exposures were likely present. The donor tested CMV seropositive, placing the donor among the 250 to 350 seropositive members of the cohort. Each donor provided a peripheral blood sample, and peripheral blood mononuclear cells were used for TCR beta sequencing. Genomic DNA was extracted from the blood cell samples with the Qiagen DNeasy Blood Extraction Kit. The library was produced with the immunoSEQ multiplex PCR assay. For the multiplex PCR, a mixture combining 60 forward primers for TCR Vbeta segments and 13 reverse primers for TCR Jbeta segments was used. A multiplex PCR assay on genomic DNA amplified the CDR3 region of rearranged TCR beta genes. The Illumina HiSeq System was used to sequence the amplified TCR beta libraries as 87-base-pair reads. The authors processed their data as follows. Across the 600 to 700 repertoires, a later analysis counted some 81 million unique TCR beta chains, roughly 11 million of which were shared by at least two donors. To remove PCR and sequencing errors, raw reads were error-corrected and collapsed into unique sequences using a nearest-neighbor algorithm that merged closely related sequences. CDR3 sequences were aligned to IMGT reference sequences to assign V, D and J gene segments. For a sequence to be retained, a match of at least six nucleotides was required to both a V gene segment and a J gene segment. A rearrangement counted as productive if the CDR3 had no stop codons and remained in frame with V and J, and every other rearrangement counted as non-productive. CDR3 was defined by IMGT convention, running from the second conserved V-encoded cysteine to the conserved J-encoded phenylalanine. In an earlier analysis of 587 of the donors, sequences lacking an unambiguous match to a single V gene segment were excluded. In an earlier analysis of several hundred of the donors, V segments were called functional above 56.7% productive rearrangements and were called segregating when the between-donor standard deviation exceeded 5%. A statistical classification framework was developed to diagnose cytomegalovirus status using the catalog of TCR beta chain sequences. A later analysis assigned V and J genes by comparing TCR nucleotide sequences with IMGT/GENE-DB human TR gene sequences. In a later analysis, CDR3 sequences and most-parsimonious VDJ recombination scenarios were assigned using the TCRdist pipeline. In a later analysis, every TCR beta chain was defined by the combination of its CDR3 amino acid sequence and its V-gene family, and reads without a unique V-gene family were dropped. As a way to deal with suspected cross-contamination and a sequencing artifact, a later analysis dropped approximately 590 nucleotide sequences that were highly shared and had low generation probability. For each public chain, a later analysis derived a clonal expansion index from normalized ranks of inferred template counts within each repertoire. In a later analysis, generation probabilities were computed using a VDJ recombination model fitted to out-of-frame rearrangements, and the results were checked against IGoR. Hypergeometric tests were used in a later analysis to score TCR-TCR, TCR-HLA and TCR-CMV co-occurrence, with a repertoire-size bias correction applied to the TCR pairs. To estimate false discovery rates, a later analysis permuted the HLA or CMV assignments 20 times. In a later analysis, co-occurring TCRs were grouped using DBSCAN, and TCRdist sequence similarity was added for clustering within HLA-allele-positive subsets. Co-occurrence clustering excluded repertoires with fewer than 30,000 or more than 120,000 public chains, plus five with anomalous nucleotide sharing. TCRdb retrieved this table from immuneACCESS and kept in-frame rearrangements only. Not all clones are present; in checked studies, unresolved V genes account for under half, and no reason is known for the remainder. D and trimming come from the DNA, and the V and J calls and clone size come from that table. This sample gives about 140,000 clones in total; 70% to 80% of them show up just once. Of the sample, 6.5% is held by the ten largest clones.

The sequence was obtained from a man aged 40-49 years in good health and CMV-seropositive. Sequencing was performed on PBMCs.

The CDR3 is CASSSFGQGMNEQFF. The DNA sequence reads TGTGCCAGCAGTTCATTCGGACAGGGTATGAATGAGCAGTTCTTC. The chain links TRBV27 with TRBJ2-1, and 8 junctional nucleotides match TRBD1. Trimmed from V: 4 bases; trimmed from J: 7 bases; junction bases lacking a gene match: 9. The germline V gene encodes CDR1 MNHEY and CDR2 SMNVEV (reference sequence). Reading from cysteine to phenylalanine, the CDR3 counts 15 amino acids. Kept here is only the CDR3 DNA, which spans 45 bases and is read in frame from base 1.